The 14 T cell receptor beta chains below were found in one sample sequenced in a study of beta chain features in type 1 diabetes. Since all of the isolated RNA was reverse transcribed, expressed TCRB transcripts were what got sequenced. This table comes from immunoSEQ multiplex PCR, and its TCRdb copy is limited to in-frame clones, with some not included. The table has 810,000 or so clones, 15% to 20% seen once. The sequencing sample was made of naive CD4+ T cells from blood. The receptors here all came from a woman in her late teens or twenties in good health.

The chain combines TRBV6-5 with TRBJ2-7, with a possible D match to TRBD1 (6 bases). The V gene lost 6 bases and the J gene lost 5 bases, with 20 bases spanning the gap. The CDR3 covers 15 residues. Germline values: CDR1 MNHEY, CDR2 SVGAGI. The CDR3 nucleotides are TGTGCCAGCAGACCCGAGGACAGCCTTGGGAACGAGCAGTACTTC. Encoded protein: CASRPEDSLGNEQYF.

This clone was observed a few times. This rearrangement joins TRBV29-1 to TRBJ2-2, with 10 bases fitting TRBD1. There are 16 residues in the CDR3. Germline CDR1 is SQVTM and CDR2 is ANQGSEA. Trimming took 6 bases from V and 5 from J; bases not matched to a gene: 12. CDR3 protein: CSVENGQGVGTGELFF. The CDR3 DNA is TGCAGCGTCGAAAACGGACAGGGGGTGGGAACCGGGGAGCTGTTTTTT.

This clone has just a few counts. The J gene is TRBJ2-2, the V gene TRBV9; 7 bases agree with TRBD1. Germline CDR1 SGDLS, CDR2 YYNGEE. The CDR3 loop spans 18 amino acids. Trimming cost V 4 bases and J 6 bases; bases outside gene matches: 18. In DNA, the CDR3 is TGTGCCAGCAGCTACCAAGGGGGCGGCACCCCGGGGCCCGGGGAGCTGTTTTTT. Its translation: CASSYQGGGTPGPGELFF.

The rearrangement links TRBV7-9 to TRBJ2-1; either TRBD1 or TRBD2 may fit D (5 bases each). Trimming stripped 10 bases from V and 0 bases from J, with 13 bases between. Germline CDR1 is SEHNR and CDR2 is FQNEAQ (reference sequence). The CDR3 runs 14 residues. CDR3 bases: TGTGCCATCGGTCGGGGCAGCTCCTACAATGAGCAGTTCTTC. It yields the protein CAIGRGSSYNEQFF.

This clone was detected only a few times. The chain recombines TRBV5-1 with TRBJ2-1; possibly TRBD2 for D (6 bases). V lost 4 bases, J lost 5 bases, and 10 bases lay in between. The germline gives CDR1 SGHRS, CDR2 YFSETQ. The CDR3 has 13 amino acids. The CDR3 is CASSPGVNNEQFF. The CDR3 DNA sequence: TGCGCCAGCAGCCCGGGAGTCAACAATGAGCAGTTCTTC.

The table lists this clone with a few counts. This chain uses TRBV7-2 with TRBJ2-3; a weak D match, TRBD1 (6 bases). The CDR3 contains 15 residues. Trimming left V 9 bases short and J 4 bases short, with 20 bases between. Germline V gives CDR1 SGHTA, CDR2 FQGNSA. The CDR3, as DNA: TGTGCCAGTAACCTTGTTGGGGGCCTTTCAGATACGCAGTATTTT. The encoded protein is CASNLVGGLSDTQYF.

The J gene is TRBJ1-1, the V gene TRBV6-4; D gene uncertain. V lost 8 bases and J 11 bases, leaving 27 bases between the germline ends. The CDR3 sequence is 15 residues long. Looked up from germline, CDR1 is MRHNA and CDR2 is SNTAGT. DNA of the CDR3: TGTGCCAGCTCCCCAGAGCGGGAATCATCGGAGGTGGCTTTCTTT. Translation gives CASSPERESSEVAFF.

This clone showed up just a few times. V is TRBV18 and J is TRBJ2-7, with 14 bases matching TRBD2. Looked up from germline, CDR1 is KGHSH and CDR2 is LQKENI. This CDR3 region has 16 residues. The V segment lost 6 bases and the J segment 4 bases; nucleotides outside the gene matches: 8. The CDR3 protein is CASSRGTSGSVYEQYF. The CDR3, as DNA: TGTGCCAGCTCCCGAGGGACTAGCGGGAGCGTGTACGAGCAGTACTTC.

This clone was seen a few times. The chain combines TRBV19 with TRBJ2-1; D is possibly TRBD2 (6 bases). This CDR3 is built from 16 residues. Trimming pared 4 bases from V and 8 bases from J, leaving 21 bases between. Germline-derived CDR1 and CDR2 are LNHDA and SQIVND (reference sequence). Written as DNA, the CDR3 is TGTGCCAGTAGTAGGGGTGGGGACTCTCGGGTGGATGAGCAGTTCTTC. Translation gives CASSRGGDSRVDEQFF. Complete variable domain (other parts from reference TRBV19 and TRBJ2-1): DGGITQSPKYLFRKEGQNVTLSCEQNLNHDAMYWYRQDPGQGLRLIYYSQIVNDFQKGDIAEGYSVSREKKESFPLTVTSAQKNPTAFYLCASSRGGDSRVDEQFFGPGTRLTVL.

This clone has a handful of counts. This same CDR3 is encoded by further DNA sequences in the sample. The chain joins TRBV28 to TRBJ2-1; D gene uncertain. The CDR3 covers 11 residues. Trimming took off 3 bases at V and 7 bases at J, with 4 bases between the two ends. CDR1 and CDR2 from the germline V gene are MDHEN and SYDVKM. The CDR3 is CASSLANEQFF. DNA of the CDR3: TGTGCCAGCAGTTTGGCAAATGAGCAGTTCTTC.

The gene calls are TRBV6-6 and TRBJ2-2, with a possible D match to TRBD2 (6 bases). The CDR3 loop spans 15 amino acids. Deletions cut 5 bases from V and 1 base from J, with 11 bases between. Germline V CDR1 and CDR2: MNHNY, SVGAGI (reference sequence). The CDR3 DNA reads TGTGCCAGCAGTCGATCCGGGGGGAACACCGGGGAGCTGTTTTTT. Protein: CASSRSGGNTGELFF.

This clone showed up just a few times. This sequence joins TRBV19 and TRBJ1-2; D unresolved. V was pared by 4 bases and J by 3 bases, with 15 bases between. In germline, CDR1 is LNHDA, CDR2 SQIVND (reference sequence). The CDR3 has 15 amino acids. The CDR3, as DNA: TGTGCCAGTAGTAAAAGCAGCCTCGGGGACTATGGCTACACCTTC. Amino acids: CASSKSSLGDYGYTF.

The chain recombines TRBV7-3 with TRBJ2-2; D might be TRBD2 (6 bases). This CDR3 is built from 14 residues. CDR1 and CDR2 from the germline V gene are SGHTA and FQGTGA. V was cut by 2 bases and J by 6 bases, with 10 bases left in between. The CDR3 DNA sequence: TGTGCCAGCAGCTTAGCGGGAAATCCCGGGGAGCTGTTTTTT. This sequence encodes CASSLAGNPGELFF.

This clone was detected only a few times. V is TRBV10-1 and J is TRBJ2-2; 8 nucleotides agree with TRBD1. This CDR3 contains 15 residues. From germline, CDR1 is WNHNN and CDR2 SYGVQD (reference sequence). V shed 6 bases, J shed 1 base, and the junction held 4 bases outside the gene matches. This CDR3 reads CASRVGTGNTGELFF. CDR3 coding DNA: TGCGCCAGCAGGGTCGGGACAGGGAACACCGGGGAGCTGTTTTTT.